This TCR beta chain was identified in a study of shared clonotypes between healthy human individuals. Study-wide results and caveats: Sorted-subset sequencing was shown by rarefaction to be incomplete despite large depth.

Produced via immunoSEQ multiplex PCR; TCRdb's table is partial and in-frame only. The repertoire holds over 2 million clones, with around 96% as singletons. Terminally differentiated effector memory CD45RA+ cells were excluded from the naive CD8 cells, which were CD45RO-negative and positively selected for CCR7. This clone occurred a few times. Its antigen is still unknown. The receptor's source is a young man in good health. The sample taken for sequencing was naive CD8+ T cells sorted from blood.

The CDR3 here is CASSLQGTAAEAFF. CDR3 sequence (DNA): TGTGCCAGCAGTCTACAGGGGACGGCCGCTGAAGCTTTCTTT. V and J are TRBV27 and TRBJ1-1; 7 positions match TRBD1. V lost 5 bases and J lost 6; bases outside the gene matches: 9. CDR3 length: 14 residues. CDR1 and CDR2 (germline): MNHEY, SMNVEV (reference sequence).